This T cell receptor (beta chain) was recovered during a study of radiation and T cells in renal cell carcinoma. Method: immunoSEQ multiplex PCR; TCRdb's copy keeps in-frame clones and lacks some. This table has some 5,000 clones, 55% appearing once. The length of the CDR3 is 16 residues. Treatment in this sample: 15 Gy SBRT to primary tumor, nephrectomy 4 weeks later. In its sample, this clone is medium-sized. The J gene is TRBJ1-3, the V gene TRBV21-1. TRBV21-1 is noted as a pseudogene. This receptor was identified in a man between 60 and 70 years old with renal cell carcinoma. Sequenced material: tumor tissue, taken from a patient whose treatment included radiotherapy and nephrectomy. In DNA, the CDR3 is TGTGCCAGCAGCAAACGCCCCTCTCACTCTGGAAACACCATATATTTT. This encodes CASSKRPSHSGNTIYF.